This T cell receptor beta chain was found in a study of T cell repertoires in cytomegalovirus infection. TCRdb passed the reads through MiXCR, listing each CDR3 protein once. The sample contains approximately 500,000 distinct CDR3 sequences, 11% of which appear only once. This CDR3 has 11 residues. V was cut by 6 bases and J by 0 bases, with 6 bases left in between. In germline, CDR1 is SQVTM, CDR2 ANQGSEA. This clonotype came up many times. Specimen: PBMCs. The rearrangement links TRBV29-1 to TRBJ2-7; D call uncertain. The sequence was collected from a human donor in good health (CMV status not recorded). Some clones in this sample may be carry-over from other donors' samples. The CDR3 sequence: CSVATSYEQYF. DNA of the CDR3: TGCAGCGTGGCAACCTCCTACGAGCAGTACTTC.